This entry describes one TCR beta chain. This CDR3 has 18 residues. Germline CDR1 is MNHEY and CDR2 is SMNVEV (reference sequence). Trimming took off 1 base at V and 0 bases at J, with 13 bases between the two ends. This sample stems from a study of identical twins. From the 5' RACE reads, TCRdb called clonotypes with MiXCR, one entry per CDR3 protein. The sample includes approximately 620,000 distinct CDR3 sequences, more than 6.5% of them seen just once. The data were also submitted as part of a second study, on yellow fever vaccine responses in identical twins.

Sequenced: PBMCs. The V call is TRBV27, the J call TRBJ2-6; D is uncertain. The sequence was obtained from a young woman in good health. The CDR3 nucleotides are TGTGCCAGCAGTTTATATCCAGGTCCGCTCTCTGGGGCCAACGTCCTGACTTTC. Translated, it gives CASSLYPGPLSGANVLTF.